Presented here are 20 T cell receptor beta chains from one specimen sequenced in a study of OX40 agonist ivuxolimab in advanced cancers. Libraries were prepared by immunoSEQ multiplex PCR; TCRdb keeps only in-frame clonotypes and omits some of them. Seen here are about 37,000 clones, more than 75% observed once, and the top ten hold 22%. The starting material was CD4+ or CD8+ T cells sorted from blood, obtained in a trial of the OX40 agonist ivuxolimab. Every receptor here comes from an adult with an advanced solid tumor such as melanoma, head and neck, liver or kidney cancer.

V and J are TRBV7-2 and TRBJ2-7; 9 nucleotides line up with TRBD1. The trim removed 5 bases at V and 6 bases at J, leaving 8 bases unmatched. The germline V gene has CDR1 SGHTA and CDR2 FQGNSA. The CDR3 sequence is 14 residues long. CDR3 protein: CASSATRTGVEQYF. Written as DNA, the CDR3 is TGTGCCAGCAGCGCCACCCGGACAGGGGTCGAGCAGTACTTC.

This clone has a handful of counts. The gene calls are TRBV4-3 and TRBJ1-5, with D uncertain. The germline V gene has CDR1 LGHNA and CDR2 YSLEER. The V end was cut by 0 bases, the J end by 3 bases, with 9 bases between. The CDR3 totals 15 residues. CDR3 amino acids: CASSQEKGHNQPQHF. CDR3 coding DNA: TGCGCCAGCAGCCAAGAAAAGGGCCACAATCAGCCCCAGCATTTT.

This chain connects TRBV2 to TRBJ2-3; perhaps TRBD1 as D (6 bases). The CDR3 is 12 residues long. Trimming pared 7 bases from V and 6 bases from J, leaving 11 bases between. Germline CDR1 and CDR2: SNHLY and FYNNEI. This chain's CDR3 is CASTTGWDTQYF. CDR3 nucleotides: TGTGCCAGCACAACAGGGTGGGATACGCAGTATTTT.

V usage is TRBV5-1 and J usage is TRBJ2-3, with TRBD1 as a possible D gene (5 bases). The CDR3 extends over 15 amino acids. CDR1 SGHRS and CDR2 YFSETQ come from the germline V gene. V gave up 0 bases and J gave up 1 base, with 9 bases separating them. CDR3 sequence reads: CASSLGGRGTDTQYF. As DNA, the CDR3 is TGCGCCAGCAGCTTGGGGGGCCGTGGCACAGATACGCAGTATTTT.

The V gene is TRBV19, the J gene TRBJ2-5; D not certain. Germline values: CDR1 LNHDA, CDR2 SQIVND (reference sequence). V was clipped by 1 base and J by 5 bases, with 11 bases between them. CDR3 length: 14 residues. The DNA of the CDR3 is TGTGCCAGTAGTATAGGGGGTGTCAGGGAGACCCAGTACTTC. It translates to CASSIGGVRETQYF.

This chain joins TRBV7-2 and TRBJ2-2, with 9 bases fitting TRBD1. The CDR3 has 17 residues. After removal of 3 bases from V and 2 bases from J, the junction contained 7 bases not matched to a gene. Germline lookup yields CDR1 SGHTA and CDR2 FQGNSA. The CDR3 coding sequence is TGTGCCAGCAGCTTTCCAACAGGGGGCAGTAACACCGGGGAGCTGTTTTTT. This gives the protein CASSFPTGGSNTGELFF.

The rearrangement joins TRBV11-1 to TRBJ2-4; 11 bases map to TRBD2. The ends lost 1 base at V and 1 base at J; junction bases unmatched: 0. The CDR3 runs to 16 residues. CDR1 and CDR2 from the germline V gene are SGHAT and FQDESV (reference sequence). CDR3 sequence: CASSLGTSGAKNIQYF. The CDR3 region has the DNA TGTGCCAGCAGCTTAGGGACTAGCGGGGCCAAAAACATTCAGTACTTC.

This clone was seen more than once but under ten times. The rearrangement joins TRBV7-6 to TRBJ1-3, with 7 bases that match TRBD1. This CDR3 is built from 15 residues. The V gene's germline CDR1 is SGHVS and CDR2 FNYEAQ. V lost 5 bases and J lost 1; bases outside the gene matches: 5. The CDR3 loop is CASSQGTASGNTIYF. In DNA form, the CDR3 reads TGTGCCAGCAGCCAGGGGACAGCTTCTGGAAACACCATATATTTT. The variable domain in full, with the rest retrieved from reference TRBV7-6 and TRBJ1-3, is GAGVSQSPRYKVTKRGQDVALRCDPISGHVSLYWYRQALGQGPEFLTYFNYEAQQDKSGLPNDRFSAERPEGSISTLTIQRTEQRDSAMYRCASSQGTASGNTIYFGEGSWLTVV.

The chain uses TRBV5-1 and TRBJ2-3, with D tentatively TRBD2 (6 bases). From germline, CDR1 is SGHRS and CDR2 YFSETQ. This CDR3 contains 15 residues. V lost 1 base and J lost 0, with 9 bases in between. CDR3 in amino acids: CASSLQGLSTDTQYF. The CDR3 DNA reads as TGCGCCAGCAGCTTGCAGGGACTCAGCACAGATACGCAGTATTTT.

As to this clone: Just one base apart from a much larger clone, this may be a read error. The J gene is TRBJ1-5, the V gene TRBV28, with D unresolved. From germline, CDR1 is MDHEN and CDR2 SYDVKM. The CDR3 spans 15 residues. The V and J ends lost 5 bases and 4 bases respectively, with 15 bases between them. The CDR3, as DNA: TGTGCCAGCAGTCTACTCCGGAACTTGAATCAGCCCCAGCATTTT. Amino acid sequence: CASSLLRNLNQPQHF.

The chain has TRBV10-2 and TRBJ1-5; D gene ambiguous. The CDR3 runs 16 residues. Germline-derived CDR1 and CDR2 are WSHSY and SAAADI. Trimming pared 4 bases from V and 1 base from J, leaving 14 bases between. DNA for the CDR3: TGCGCCAGCAGTGGATACAAGCCTTCGAGCAATCAGCCCCAGCATTTT. The encoded protein is CASSGYKPSSNQPQHF.

Written as DNA, the CDR3 is TGCAGTGCTCGGGAAGGAGTGGGCTACACCTTC. Protein product: CSAREGVGYTF. The chain recombines TRBV20-1 with TRBJ1-2; unclear D gene. Trimming pared 5 bases from V and 8 bases from J, leaving 12 bases between. Looked up from germline, CDR1 is DFQATT and CDR2 is SNEGSKA (reference sequence). The CDR3 totals 11 residues.

In its sample, this clone was seen once. The rearrangement uses TRBV28 and TRBJ2-7; the D call may be TRBD1 or TRBD2 (5 bases each). The CDR3 covers 16 residues. The V end lost 3 bases, the J end lost 0 bases, and 15 bases lay between the germline ends. Germline CDR1 MDHEN, CDR2 SYDVKM. CDR3 DNA: TGTGCCAGCAGTTTGGGGGTGACTGGGGTCTCCTACGAGCAGTACTTC. This codes for CASSLGVTGVSYEQYF.

This clone was counted once. The rearrangement uses TRBV5-1 and TRBJ1-1; perhaps TRBD1 as D (5 bases). This CDR3 region has 12 residues. Trimming stripped 0 bases from V and 11 bases from J, with 11 bases between. The germline gives CDR1 SGHRS, CDR2 YFSETQ. The CDR3: CASSLGIGEAFF. In nucleotides, the CDR3 is TGCGCCAGCAGCTTGGGAATAGGGGAGGCTTTCTTT. The full variable domain, rest sourced from reference TRBV5-1 and TRBJ1-1, is KAGVTQTPRYLIKTRGQQVTLSCSPISGHRSVSWYQQTPGQGLQFLFEYFSETQRNKGNFPGRFSGRQFSNSRSEMNVSTLELGDSALYLCASSLGIGEAFFGQGTRLTVV.

J is TRBJ1-2 and V is TRBV10-3; D is perhaps TRBD1 (6 bases). Trimming took 3 bases from V and 7 from J, leaving 12 bases between them. The CDR3 is 13 residues long. Germline V gives CDR1 ENHRY, CDR2 SYGVKD. The CDR3 is CAISDYRDPGYTF. The CDR3 DNA is TGTGCCATCAGTGATTACAGGGACCCTGGCTACACCTTC.

The chain joins TRBV19 to TRBJ1-6; D uncertain. V was shortened by 6 bases and J by 8 bases, with 14 bases between the two germline ends. The germline V gene encodes CDR1 LNHDA and CDR2 SQIVND (reference sequence). CDR3 size: 14 residues. CDR3 DNA sequence: TGTGCCAGTAGGGCCTTTAGCCGCGATTCACCCCTCCACTTT. This encodes CASRAFSRDSPLHF.

The chain joins TRBV30 to TRBJ1-5; D unclear. Germline CDR1 is GTSNPN and CDR2 is SVGIG (reference sequence). Between the trimmed V and J ends, which lost 3 bases and 1 base, there was a span of 13 bases. The CDR3 loop spans 15 amino acids. The CDR3 spells CAWSRLGNSNQPQHF. The DNA of the CDR3 is TGTGCCTGGAGCCGCTTGGGTAACAGCAATCAGCCCCAGCATTTT.

This clone was seen only a few times. V and J are TRBV9 and TRBJ2-1; a weak D match, TRBD2 (6 bases). Germline V CDR1 and CDR2: SGDLS, YYNGEE. The CDR3 is 15 residues long. Trimming removed 3 bases from V and 5 bases from J, with 15 bases in between. CDR3 residues: CASSAWAGTHNEQFF. CDR3 nucleotides: TGTGCCAGCAGCGCCTGGGCGGGGACCCACAATGAGCAGTTCTTC.

The chain combines TRBV27 with TRBJ2-7, with 9 bases fitting TRBD2. Germline values: CDR1 MNHEY, CDR2 SMNVEV (reference sequence). The junction had 10 bases not matched to a gene; V was cut back by 5 bases and J by 2 bases. The CDR3 spans 16 residues. CDR3 bases: TGTGCCAGCAGTATAAACATAGCGGGGGCGCCCTACGAGCAGTACTTC. This codes for CASSINIAGAPYEQYF.

The chain couples TRBV4-3 to TRBJ2-2; no firm D call. The ends were cut back, 1 base at V and 5 bases at J, with 11 bases in the middle. CDR3 length: 15 amino acids. The germline gives CDR1 LGHNA, CDR2 YSLEER. CDR3 coding DNA: TGCGCCAGCAGCCAAGTTTTCTTAGGGACCGGGGAGCTGTTTTTT. It yields the protein CASSQVFLGTGELFF.